This T cell receptor (beta chain) was sequenced in a study of cytomegalovirus exposure and HLA in healthy donors. As to this clone: The target antigen is unknown.

TCRdb keeps only in-frame clones here, not all; method: immunoSEQ multiplex PCR. This table holds tens of thousands of clones, 85% to 95% found once. Between the trimmed V and J ends, which lost 1 base and 6 bases, there was a span of 16 bases. The CDR3 has 15 amino acids. Germline CDR1 is SGDLS and CDR2 is YYNGEE. Study observations and caveats: The authors enumerated 150 to 200 TCR beta chains as linked to cytomegalovirus. Rarity held for most TCR sequences, but there were some public TCRs that occurred in many donors. Both high specificity and high sensitivity reportedly marked the classifier's diagnosis of cytomegalovirus status.

The TCR originated in a woman between 18 and 29 years old in good health and CMV-seronegative. Sequencing was done on a sample of PBMCs. This rearrangement joins TRBV9 to TRBJ1-2; D may be TRBD1 (5 bases). The CDR3 loop is CASSVISGGGDGYTF. The DNA for the CDR3 is TGTGCCAGCAGCGTAATCTCCGGGGGAGGGGATGGCTACACCTTC. The variable domain in full, completed from reference TRBV9 and TRBJ1-2, reads DSGVTQTPKHLITATGQRVTLRCSPRSGDLSVYWYQQSLDQGLQFLIQYYNGEERAKGNILERFSAQQFPDLHSELNLSSLELGDSALYFCASSVISGGGDGYTFGSGTRLTVV.